This T cell receptor (beta chain) was recorded in a study of vaccination and CD4 T cells after COVID-19. CDR3 length: 13 residues. Trimming cost V 6 bases and J 5 bases, with 14 bases left between them. Germline lookup yields CDR1 GTSNPN and CDR2 SVGIG (reference sequence). Treatment meaning: roughly 11-day PBMC culture with coronavirus spike peptide pools or control peptides (ViraFEST assay). At the Johns Hopkins FTIC core, DNA taken from cultured CD4+ T cells was sequenced by way of the Oncomine TCR Beta short-read assay. TCRdb redid the calling of the PCR reads with MiXCR, one entry per CDR3 protein. The profile shows approximately 24,000 distinct CDR3 sequences, 40% to 50% of them singletons. With respect to this clonotype: Its antigen remains unidentified.

Study-level points and caveats: Convalescent patients studied were relatively few, and early post-infection timepoints were absent.

This TCR was recovered from a human donor who had recovered from COVID-19. The chain is built from TRBV30 and TRBJ1-5, with D possibly matching TRBD1 (5 bases). The sequenced sample was CD4+ T cells from blood, cultured in vitro. In DNA, the CDR3 is TGTGCCTGCGGGACGGCCCCTCATCAGCCCCAGCATTTT. It yields the protein CACGTAPHQPQHF.